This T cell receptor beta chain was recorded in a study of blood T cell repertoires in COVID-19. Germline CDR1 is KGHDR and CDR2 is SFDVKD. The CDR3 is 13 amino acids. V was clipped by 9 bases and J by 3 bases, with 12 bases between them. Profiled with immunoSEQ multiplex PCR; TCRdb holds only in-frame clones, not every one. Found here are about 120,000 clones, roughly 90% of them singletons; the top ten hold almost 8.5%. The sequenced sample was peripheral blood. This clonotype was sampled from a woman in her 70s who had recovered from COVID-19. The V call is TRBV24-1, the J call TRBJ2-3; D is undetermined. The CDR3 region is CATGQEVTDTQYF. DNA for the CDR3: TGTGCCACCGGGCAGGAAGTAACAGATACGCAGTATTTT.